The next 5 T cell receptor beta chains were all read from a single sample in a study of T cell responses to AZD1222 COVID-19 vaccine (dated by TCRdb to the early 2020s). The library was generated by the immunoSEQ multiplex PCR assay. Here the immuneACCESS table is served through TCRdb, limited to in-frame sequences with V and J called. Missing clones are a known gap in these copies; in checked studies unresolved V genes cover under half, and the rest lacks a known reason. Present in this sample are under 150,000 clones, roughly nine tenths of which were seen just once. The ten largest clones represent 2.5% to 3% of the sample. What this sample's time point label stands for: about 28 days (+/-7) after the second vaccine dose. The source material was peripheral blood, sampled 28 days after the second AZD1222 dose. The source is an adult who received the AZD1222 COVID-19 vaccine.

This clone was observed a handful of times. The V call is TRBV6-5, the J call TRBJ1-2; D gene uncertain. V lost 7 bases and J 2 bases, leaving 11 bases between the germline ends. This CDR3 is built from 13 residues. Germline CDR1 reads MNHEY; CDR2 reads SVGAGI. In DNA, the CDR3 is TGTGCCAGCACGCAGGCAGCCAACTATGGCTACACCTTC. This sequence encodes CASTQAANYGYTF.

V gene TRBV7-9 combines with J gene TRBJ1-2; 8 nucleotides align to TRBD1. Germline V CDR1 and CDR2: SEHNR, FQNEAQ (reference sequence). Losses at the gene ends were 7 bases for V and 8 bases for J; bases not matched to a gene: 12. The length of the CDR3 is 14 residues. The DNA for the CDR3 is TGTGCCAGCACCGATGGACAGGGTCGAATCGGCTACACCTTC. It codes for CASTDGQGRIGYTF. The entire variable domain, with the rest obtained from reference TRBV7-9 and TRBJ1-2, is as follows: DTGVSQNPRHKITKRGQNVTFRCDPISEHNRLYWYRQTLGQGPEFLTYFQNEAQLEKSRLLSDRFSAERPKGSFSTLEIQRTEQGDSAMYLCASTDGQGRIGYTFGSGTRLTVV.

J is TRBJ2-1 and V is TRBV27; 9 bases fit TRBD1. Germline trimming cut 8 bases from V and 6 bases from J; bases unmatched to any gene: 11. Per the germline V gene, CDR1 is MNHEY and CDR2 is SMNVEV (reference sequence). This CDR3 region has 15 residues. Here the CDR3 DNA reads TGTGCCAGCGCGGGGACGGGACAGGGAGGCAATGAGCAGTTCTTC. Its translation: CASAGTGQGGNEQFF.

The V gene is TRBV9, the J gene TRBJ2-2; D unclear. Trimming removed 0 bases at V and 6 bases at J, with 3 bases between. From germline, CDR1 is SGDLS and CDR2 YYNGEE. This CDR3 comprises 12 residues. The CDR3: CASSVVPGELFF. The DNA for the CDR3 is TGTGCCAGCAGCGTAGTACCCGGGGAGCTGTTTTTT.

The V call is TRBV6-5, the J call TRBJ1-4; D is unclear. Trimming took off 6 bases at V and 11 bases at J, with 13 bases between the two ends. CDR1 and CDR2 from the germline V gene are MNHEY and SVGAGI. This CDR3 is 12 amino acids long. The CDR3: CASSLAVYKLFF. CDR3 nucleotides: TGTGCCAGCAGCCTCGCGGTGTATAAACTGTTTTTT.